Below are 21 T cell receptor beta chains sequenced from a single sample in a study of shared clonotypes between healthy human individuals. Only in-frame clones appear in the TCRdb table, and some are missing; sequencing was by immunoSEQ multiplex PCR. This table holds over 2 million clones, about 95% found once. CD45RO-negative cells were positively selected for CCR7, leaving out terminally differentiated effector memory CD45RA+ cells. Source material: naive CD8+ T cells sorted from blood. Every receptor here comes from a young man in good health.

In this sample, this clone turned up many times. The same CDR3 can be traced to other DNA sequences in this sample. V is TRBV18 and J is TRBJ1-1; unclear D gene. Trimming stripped 3 bases from V and 2 bases from J, with 4 bases between. The CDR3 spans 12 residues. Looked up from germline, CDR1 is KGHSH and CDR2 is LQKENI. The chain's CDR3 is CASSPSNTEAFF. The CDR3 nucleotides are TGTGCCAGCTCACCGTCAAACACTGAAGCTTTCTTT.

As regards this clone: Other nucleotide sequences in the sample specify the same CDR3. The chain joins TRBV5-4 to TRBJ2-1; D gene unclear. V gave up 2 bases and J gave up 3 bases, with 6 bases separating them. CDR1 and CDR2 from the germline V gene are SGHNT and YYREEE (reference sequence). CDR3 size: 13 residues. The CDR3: CASSLDLYNEQFF. CDR3 sequence (DNA): TGTGCCAGCAGCTTAGATCTCTACAATGAGCAGTTCTTC. Using reference TRBV5-4 and TRBJ2-1 for the parts outside the CDR3, the full variable domain is ETGVTQSPTHLIKTRGQQVTLRCSSQSGHNTVSWYQQALGQGPQFIFQYYREEENGRGNFPPRFSGLQFPNYSSELNVNALELDDSALYLCASSLDLYNEQFFGPGTRLTVL.

V usage is TRBV19 and J usage is TRBJ2-7, with D possibly being TRBD1 (5 bases). Germline values: CDR1 LNHDA, CDR2 SQIVND (reference sequence). V was pared by 5 bases and J by 2 bases, with 16 bases between. The CDR3 is made up of 15 amino acids. Written as DNA, the CDR3 is TGTGCCAGTAGTGCTAAAACAGGACGCACCTACGAGCAGTACTTC. This codes for CASSAKTGRTYEQYF. The full variable domain, its missing parts supplied by reference TRBV19 and TRBJ2-7, is DGGITQSPKYLFRKEGQNVTLSCEQNLNHDAMYWYRQDPGQGLRLIYYSQIVNDFQKGDIAEGYSVSREKKESFPLTVTSAQKNPTAFYLCASSAKTGRTYEQYFGPGTRLTVT.

Note on this clone: Other DNA sequences in this sample translate to the same CDR3. The chain is built from TRBV9 and TRBJ2-3; 9 bases align to TRBD2. The CDR3 spans 14 residues. Germline CDR1 SGDLS, CDR2 YYNGEE. The junction had 2 bases not matched to a gene; V was cut back by 0 bases and J by 6 bases. CDR3 bases: TGTGCCAGCAGCGTAGGGACTAGCGCTGATACGCAGTATTTT. As protein: CASSVGTSADTQYF.

The rearrangement uses TRBV28 and TRBJ2-1, with 11 bases matching TRBD2. CDR3 length: 13 residues. With 4 bases clipped from V and 15 bases from J, the junction kept 8 bases outside the gene matches. Germline-derived CDR1 and CDR2 are MDHEN and SYDVKM. The CDR3: CASSSSGLAVPFF. CDR3 DNA sequence: TGTGCCAGCAGTTCATCGGGACTAGCGGTGCCGTTCTTC.

To note about this clone: At one boundary the junction diverges from the germline segment, which might be a read error. The chain carries TRBV7-7 and TRBJ1-3; D perhaps matches TRBD1 (5 bases). The CDR3 runs 18 residues. Germline loops: CDR1 SSHAT, CDR2 FNYEAQ (reference sequence). This chain's CDR3 is CASSLVPSGGSSGNTIYF. The CDR3 nucleotides are TGTGCTAGCAGCTTAGTCCCTTCTGGGGGAAGTTCTGGAAACACCATATATTTT.

This clone was counted once. The J gene is TRBJ2-7, the V gene TRBV9; 11 nucleotides agree with TRBD2. CDR1 and CDR2 (germline): SGDLS, YYNGEE. J was trimmed by 2 bases and V by 4 bases; bases with no gene match: 8. This CDR3 contains 16 residues. CDR3 bases: TGTGCCAGCAGCCCTCTCCCGGGACTAGCGGCCTACGAGCAGTACTTC. It translates to CASSPLPGLAAYEQYF.

This chain links TRBV7-9 with TRBJ2-1; D is perhaps TRBD1 (6 bases). V was pared by 3 bases and J by 1 base, with 10 bases between. Germline lookup yields CDR1 SEHNR and CDR2 FQNEAQ (reference sequence). The CDR3 covers 15 residues. This chain's CDR3 is CASSFPQGSYNEQFF. The CDR3 DNA is TGTGCCAGCAGCTTCCCACAGGGTTCCTACAATGAGCAGTTCTTC.

V usage is TRBV15 and J usage is TRBJ2-7; the D is unclear. The CDR3 runs to 15 residues. Trimming removed 0 bases at V and 3 bases at J, with 12 bases between. In germline, CDR1 is LNHNV, CDR2 YYDKDF (reference sequence). DNA for the CDR3: TGTGCCACCAGCAGAGATAGAGTCACGGTCTACGAGCAGTACTTC. It encodes CATSRDRVTVYEQYF. The variable domain in full, with the rest retrieved from reference TRBV15 and TRBJ2-7, is DAMVIQNPRYQVTQFGKPVTLSCSQTLNHNVMYWYQQKSSQAPKLLFHYYDKDFNNEADTPDNFQSRRPNTSFCFLDIRSPGLGDTAMYLCATSRDRVTVYEQYFGPGTRLTVT.

Details on this clone: The sample has other DNA sequences that encode this CDR3 too. The chain combines TRBV27 with TRBJ2-2; 12 nucleotides agree with TRBD2. J lost 6 bases, V lost 6 bases, and 2 bases had no gene match. The length of the CDR3 is 14 residues. Germline V CDR1 and CDR2: MNHEY, SMNVEV (reference sequence). CDR3 bases: TGTGCCAGCAGGCTAGCGGGGGGGCCCGGGGAGCTGTTTTTT. The encoded protein is CASRLAGGPGELFF.

CDR3 residues: CASSLEASGFYEQYF. CDR3 sequence (DNA): TGTGCCAGCAGCTTGGAAGCGTCGGGGTTCTACGAGCAGTACTTC. The chain couples TRBV11-2 to TRBJ2-7; D is perhaps TRBD2 (5 bases). The CDR3 length is 15 residues. Germline V CDR1 and CDR2: SGHAT, FQNNGV. Trimming took off 3 bases at V and 3 bases at J, with 15 bases between the two ends.

With respect to this clone: The sample carries other DNA sequences with the same CDR3. The chain joins TRBV2 to TRBJ1-1; D uncertain. With 6 bases removed from V and 4 bases from J, the gap between germline ends came to 9 bases. CDR1 is SNHLY, CDR2 FYNNEI, per germline. There are 12 residues in the CDR3. The CDR3, as DNA: TGTGCCAGCAGGTCAGGTGGCACTGAAGCTTTCTTT. This translates into CASRSGGTEAFF.

The chain recombines TRBV18 with TRBJ2-3; D is tentatively TRBD1 or TRBD2 (5 bases each). There are 15 residues in the CDR3. V gave up 3 bases and J gave up 4 bases, with 14 bases separating them. Germline values: CDR1 KGHSH, CDR2 LQKENI. The chain's CDR3 is CASSPPREYSDTQYF. The CDR3 coding sequence is TGTGCCAGCTCACCGCCCAGGGAGTACTCAGATACGCAGTATTTT.

This sequence joins TRBV9 and TRBJ2-1; unclear D gene. Trimming removed 2 bases at V and 2 bases at J, with 11 bases between. The V gene's germline CDR1 is SGDLS and CDR2 YYNGEE. This CDR3 contains 15 residues. The CDR3 loop is CASSVGSHPYNEQFF. CDR3 sequence (DNA): TGTGCCAGCAGCGTCGGGTCGCACCCCTACAATGAGCAGTTCTTC.

V usage is TRBV25-1 and J usage is TRBJ2-7; D unresolved. The CDR3 totals 12 residues. CDR1 is MGHDK, CDR2 SYGVNS, per germline. The V end was cut by 6 bases, the J end by 0 bases, with 6 bases between. The CDR3 spells CASRESSYEQYF. CDR3 DNA: TGTGCCAGCAGAGAAAGCTCCTACGAGCAGTACTTC.

V usage is TRBV7-9 and J usage is TRBJ2-3; D is undetermined. This CDR3 has 16 residues. Trimming left V 1 base short and J 0 bases short, with 11 bases between. CDR1 and CDR2 from the germline V gene are SEHNR and FQNEAQ (reference sequence). The CDR3 nucleotides read TGTGCCAGCAGCTTAGGATGGGCTTCTAGCACAGATACGCAGTATTTT. Its translation: CASSLGWASSTDTQYF.

V and J are TRBV7-9 and TRBJ2-2, with D uncertain. The CDR3 is made up of 16 amino acids. Per germline, CDR1 SEHNR and CDR2 FQNEAQ (reference sequence). V dropped 5 bases and J dropped 7 bases, with 20 bases sitting between them. CDR3 loop: CASSHPGPARGGELFF. The DNA of the CDR3 is TGTGCCAGCAGCCACCCGGGCCCTGCTCGAGGCGGGGAGCTGTTTTTT.

V gene TRBV2 combines with J gene TRBJ2-7; 12 bases map to TRBD2. This CDR3 has 17 residues. CDR1 is SNHLY and CDR2 is FYNNEI in the germline V gene. V was clipped by 2 bases and J by 0 bases; unmatched bases: 5. CDR3 region: CASSERLAGGSSYEQYF. CDR3 sequence (DNA): TGTGCCAGCAGTGAAAGGCTAGCGGGAGGGAGCTCCTACGAGCAGTACTTC.

The genes are TRBV7-9 and TRBJ1-5; 10 bases align to TRBD1. After removal of 1 base from V and 6 bases from J, the junction contained 3 bases not matched to a gene. CDR1 SEHNR and CDR2 FQNEAQ come from the germline V gene (reference sequence). The CDR3 has 15 residues. The CDR3 DNA reads TGTGCCAGCAGCTTAGGGACAGGGGGTACTCAGCCCCAGCATTTT. Its translation is CASSLGTGGTQPQHF.

In its sample, this clone was seen once. Within the sample, other DNA sequences also encode this same CDR3. The chain links TRBV27 to TRBJ2-7; 8 bases align to TRBD1. J lost 1 base, V lost 2 bases, and 1 base had no gene match. This CDR3 is built from 14 residues. CDR1 is MNHEY and CDR2 is SMNVEV in the germline V gene (reference sequence). In DNA, the CDR3 is TGTGCCAGCAGTTTAACAGGGGGTTCCTACGAGCAGTACTTC. Protein sequence: CASSLTGGSYEQYF.

V is TRBV9 and J is TRBJ2-7, with TRBD2 identical over 13 bases. CDR3 size: 15 residues. The germline V gene has CDR1 SGDLS and CDR2 YYNGEE. V shed 3 bases, J shed 7 bases, and the junction held 7 bases outside the gene matches. Here the CDR3 reads CASSELAGGPREQYF. CDR3 bases: TGTGCCAGCAGCGAACTAGCGGGAGGGCCGCGGGAGCAGTACTTC. The entire variable domain, with the rest obtained from reference TRBV9 and TRBJ2-7, is as follows: DSGVTQTPKHLITATGQRVTLRCSPRSGDLSVYWYQQSLDQGLQFLIQYYNGEERAKGNILERFSAQQFPDLHSELNLSSLELGDSALYFCASSELAGGPREQYFGPGTRLTVT.